This passage covers 9 T cell receptor beta chains from one sample sequenced in a study of vaccination and CD4 T cells after COVID-19. Sequencing of DNA taken from cultured CD4+ T cells relied on the Oncomine TCR Beta short-read assay. MiXCR, applied by TCRdb to the PCR reads, yields one record per CDR3 protein. The sample has around 27,000 distinct CDR3 sequences; roughly a third are singletons. What these receptors recognize is not known. Time point noted: late sampling 161 to 241 days after vaccination in a few convalescent patients. Treatment here: roughly 11-day PBMC culture with coronavirus spike peptide pools or control peptides (ViraFEST assay). The sample consisted of CD4+ T cells from blood, cultured in vitro, taken about 7 months after SARS-CoV-2 vaccination. These receptors came from a human donor who had recovered from COVID-19.

This clonotype has only a few counts. The J gene is TRBJ1-1, the V gene TRBV24-1, with a tentative D call TRBD1 (6 bases). Germline-derived CDR1 and CDR2 are KGHDR and SFDVKD. CDR3 length equals 13 residues. V lost 5 bases to trimming and J lost 7 bases, with 13 bases between them. The CDR3 DNA is TGTGCCACCAGTGGTGTACAGGGAGGTGAAGCTTTCTTT. Protein sequence: CATSGVQGGEAFF.

This clonotype was counted only a few times. The chain is built from TRBV2 and TRBJ2-4; D is possibly TRBD1 (5 bases). V gave up 7 bases and J gave up 3 bases, with 16 bases separating them. Germline V gene data show CDR1 as SNHLY and CDR2 as FYNNEI. This CDR3 is built from 15 residues. Here the CDR3 reads CASTAGQGNKNIQYF. As DNA, the CDR3 is TGTGCCAGCACGGCTGGGCAGGGCAACAAAAACATTCAGTACTTC. The complete variable domain, with remaining parts taken from reference TRBV2 and TRBJ2-4, reads EPEVTQTPSHQVTQMGQEVILRCVPISNHLYFYWYRQILGQKVEFLVSFYNNEISEKSEIFDDQFSVERPDGSNFTLKIRSTKLEDSAMYFCASTAGQGNKNIQYFGAGTRLSVL.

The rearrangement joins TRBV6-1 to TRBJ1-3; D remains ambiguous. Germline CDR1 is MNHNS and CDR2 is SASEGT. Trimming removed 6 bases from V and 0 bases from J, with 6 bases in between. The CDR3 loop spans 13 amino acids. CDR3 DNA sequence: TGTGCCAGCAGACCCGCCTCTGGAAACACCATATATTTT. This translates into CASRPASGNTIYF.

This chain uses TRBV20-1 with TRBJ2-1; TRBD2 matches 14 bases. V gave up 4 bases and J gave up 1 base; unmatched junction bases: 9. This CDR3 is built from 18 residues. Germline lookup yields CDR1 DFQATT and CDR2 SNEGSKA (reference sequence). This CDR3 is CSANGLAGGGGSYNEQFF. The CDR3, as DNA: TGCAGTGCTAACGGACTAGCGGGAGGAGGGGGGTCCTACAATGAGCAGTTCTTC.

This rearrangement joins TRBV20-1 to TRBJ1-1, with D uncertain. The CDR3 is made up of 12 amino acids. The germline V gene has CDR1 DFQATT and CDR2 SNEGSKA (reference sequence). Trimming removed 6 bases at V and 6 bases at J, with 14 bases between. The CDR3 sequence: CSARLGLSEAFF. CDR3 coding DNA: TGCAGTGCCAGGTTGGGTCTTTCTGAAGCTTTCTTT.

This clonotype appeared a few times. The chain has TRBV20-1 and TRBJ2-2, with a weak D call TRBD1 (5 bases). V dropped 5 bases and J dropped 7 bases, with 20 bases sitting between them. This CDR3 spans 15 amino acids. The germline CDR1 and CDR2 sequences are DFQATT and SNEGSKA (reference sequence). The CDR3 sequence is CSAPTAEQEFGELFF. CDR3 coding DNA: TGCAGTGCTCCTACCGCTGAACAGGAGTTCGGGGAGCTGTTTTTT.

This chain joins TRBV7-9 and TRBJ2-3; 9 bases match TRBD1. From germline, CDR1 is SEHNR and CDR2 FQNEAQ (reference sequence). This CDR3 has 17 residues. V was clipped by 3 bases and J by 2 bases; unmatched bases: 9. Here the CDR3 DNA reads TGTGCCAGCAGCTTCGGGACAGGGATCCGGCACACAGATACGCAGTATTTT. It is translated as CASSFGTGIRHTDTQYF. Based on the CDR3 plus reference TRBV7-9 and TRBJ2-3, the full variable domain is DTGVSQNPRHKITKRGQNVTFRCDPISEHNRLYWYRQTLGQGPEFLTYFQNEAQLEKSRLLSDRFSAERPKGSFSTLEIQRTEQGDSAMYLCASSFGTGIRHTDTQYFGPGTRLTVL.

This clonotype was seen a few times. The gene calls are TRBV20-1 and TRBJ2-7, with 11 positions matching TRBD2. With V trimmed by 4 bases and J by 3 bases, 5 bases remained unmatched. The CDR3 contains 14 residues. Per germline, CDR1 DFQATT and CDR2 SNEGSKA (reference sequence). The CDR3 DNA reads as TGCAGTGCTATTAGCGGGAGGGTCGACTACGAGCAGTACTTC. It encodes CSAISGRVDYEQYF.

There are a few counts of this clonotype. The rearrangement uses TRBV7-9 and TRBJ1-6; TRBD1 might be the D (5 bases). The germline CDR1 and CDR2 sequences are SEHNR and FQNEAQ (reference sequence). The CDR3 has 14 amino acids. Trimming pared 5 bases from V and 4 bases from J, leaving 9 bases between. The CDR3 here is CASSPGLYNSPLHF. CDR3 coding DNA: TGTGCCAGCAGCCCGGGACTATATAATTCACCCCTCCACTTT.